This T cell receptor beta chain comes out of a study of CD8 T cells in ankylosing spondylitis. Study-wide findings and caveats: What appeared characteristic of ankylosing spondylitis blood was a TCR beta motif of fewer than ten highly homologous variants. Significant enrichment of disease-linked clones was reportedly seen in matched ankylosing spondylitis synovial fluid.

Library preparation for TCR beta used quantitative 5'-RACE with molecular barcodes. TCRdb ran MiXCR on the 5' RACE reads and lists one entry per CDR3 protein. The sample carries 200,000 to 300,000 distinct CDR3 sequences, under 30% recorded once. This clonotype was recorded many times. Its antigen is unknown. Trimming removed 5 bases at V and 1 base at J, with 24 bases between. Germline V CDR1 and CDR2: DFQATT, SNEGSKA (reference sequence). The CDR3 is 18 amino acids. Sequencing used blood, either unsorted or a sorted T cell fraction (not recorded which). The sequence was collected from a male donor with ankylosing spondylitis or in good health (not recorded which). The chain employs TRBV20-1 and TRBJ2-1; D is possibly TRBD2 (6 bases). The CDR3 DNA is TGCAGTGCTCGAACCCCCCTACTAGCTGGTCGGTCCTACAATGAGCAGTTCTTC. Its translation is CSARTPLLAGRSYNEQFF.